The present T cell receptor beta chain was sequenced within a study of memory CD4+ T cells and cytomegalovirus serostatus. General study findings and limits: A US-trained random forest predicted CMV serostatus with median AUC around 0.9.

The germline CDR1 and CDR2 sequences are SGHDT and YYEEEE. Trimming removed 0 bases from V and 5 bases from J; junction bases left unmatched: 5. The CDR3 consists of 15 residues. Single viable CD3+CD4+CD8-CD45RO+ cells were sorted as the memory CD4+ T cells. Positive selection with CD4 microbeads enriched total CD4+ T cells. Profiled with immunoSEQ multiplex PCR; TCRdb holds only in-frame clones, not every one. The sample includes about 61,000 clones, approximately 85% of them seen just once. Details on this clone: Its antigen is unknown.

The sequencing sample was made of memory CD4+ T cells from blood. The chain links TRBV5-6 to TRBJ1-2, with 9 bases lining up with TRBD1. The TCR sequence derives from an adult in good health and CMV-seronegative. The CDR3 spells CASSLGLGTGYGYTF. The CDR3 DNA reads TGTGCCAGCAGCTTGGGGCTCGGGACAGGGTATGGCTACACCTTC.